Shown below are 11 T cell receptor beta chains from a single sample sequenced in a study of T cell repertoires in cytomegalovirus infection. TCRdb redid the calling of the reads with MiXCR, one entry per CDR3 protein. The data contain some 400,000 distinct CDR3 sequences, approximately 32% of them singletons. Sequencing input: PBMCs. These receptor sequences come from a human donor in good health (CMV status not recorded). Some clones in this sample may be carry-over from other donors' samples.

The V gene is TRBV12-3 or TRBV12-4, the J gene TRBJ2-3; possible D gene TRBD2, 6 bases. The CDR3 runs 18 residues. Trimming took off 6 bases at V and 0 bases at J, with 22 bases between the two ends. The DNA of the CDR3 is TGTGCCAGCAGCTTTAGGACTAACCTCCACACTAGCACAGATACGCAGTATTTT. Translation: CASSFRTNLHTSTDTQYF.

The chain carries TRBV6-2 or TRBV6-3 and TRBJ1-2; D perhaps matches TRBD1 (5 bases). The V gene's germline CDR1 is MNHEY and CDR2 SVGEGT. Trimming left V 0 bases short and J 4 bases short, with 9 bases between. CDR3 length: 14 residues. CDR3 DNA sequence: TGTGCCAGCAGTTACTCGGGGCAGGTCTATGGCTACACCTTC. This codes for CASSYSGQVYGYTF.

This clonotype has only one observation. The chain employs TRBV15 and TRBJ1-1; D not resolved. Germline CDR1 is LNHNV and CDR2 is YYDKDF (reference sequence). Between the trimmed V and J ends, which lost 0 bases and 3 bases, there was a span of 11 bases. The CDR3 totals 15 residues. In DNA, the CDR3 is TGTGCCACCAGCAGAGATCGGGGAGTCGACACTGAAGCTTTCTTT. Translating gives CATSRDRGVDTEAFF.

This clonotype occurred a few times. This chain uses TRBV19 with TRBJ2-1, with D tentatively TRBD1 or TRBD2 (6 bases each). This CDR3 comprises 13 residues. Trimming cost V 11 bases and J 3 bases, with 14 bases left between them. Germline V gene sequence: CDR1 LNHDA, CDR2 SQIVND (reference sequence). The CDR3 bases are TGTGCCTCGGGGGCTCCCTACTACAATGAGCAGTTCTTC. Encoded protein: CASGAPYYNEQFF. Supplemented by reference TRBV19 and TRBJ2-1, the full variable domain reads DGGITQSPKYLFRKEGQNVTLSCEQNLNHDAMYWYRQDPGQGLRLIYYSQIVNDFQKGDIAEGYSVSREKKESFPLTVTSAQKNPTAFYLCASGAPYYNEQFFGPGTRLTVL.

The chain links TRBV3-2 to TRBJ1-1; no check of the table's D call, TRBD1, against the DNA was made. TRBV3-2 is a documented pseudogene. This CDR3 has 16 residues. The CDR3 coding sequence is TGTGCCAGCAGCCGTCGGGGGGGGCAAGGAGGCACTGAAGCTTTCTTT. Protein product: CASSRRGGQGGTEAFF.

The V call is TRBV15, the J call TRBJ1-6; no clear D gene. Trimming pared 0 bases from V and 7 bases from J, leaving 7 bases between. CDR3 length: 14 amino acids. Per germline, CDR1 LNHNV and CDR2 YYDKDF (reference sequence). CDR3 DNA: TGTGCCACCAGCAGAGATCTACAGAATTCACCCCTCCACTTT. It encodes CATSRDLQNSPLHF.

The chain recombines TRBV2 with TRBJ2-5; TRBD2 agrees at 9 bases. Germline loops: CDR1 SNHLY, CDR2 FYNNEI. The CDR3 extends over 15 amino acids. V dropped 10 bases and J dropped 5; count of bases not matched to a gene: 14. This CDR3 reads CATRSGGGALETQYF. CDR3 bases: TGTGCCACCCGGTCTGGCGGGGGGGCCTTGGAGACCCAGTACTTC.

This chain connects TRBV12-3 or TRBV12-4 to TRBJ1-1; no firm D call. Deletions cut 6 bases from V and 1 base from J, with 9 bases between. The CDR3 has 13 residues. CDR3 in amino acids: CASREQRNTEAFF. The CDR3 DNA reads as TGTGCCAGCAGAGAGCAGAGGAACACTGAAGCTTTCTTT.

The rearrangement joins TRBV25-1 to TRBJ2-1, with D hard to call. Trimming cost V 6 bases and J 4 bases, with 10 bases left between them. Germline values: CDR1 MGHDK, CDR2 SYGVNS. The CDR3 has 13 amino acids. In DNA form, the CDR3 reads TGTGCCAGCAGCGACACGGTTTACAATGAGCAGTTCTTC. Residues: CASSDTVYNEQFF.

This chain uses TRBV7-6 with TRBJ2-3, with 9 bases identical to TRBD1. The CDR3 has 14 amino acids. V lost 5 bases, J lost 4 bases, and 4 bases stayed unmatched. Per germline, CDR1 SGHVS and CDR2 FNYEAQ. This CDR3 is CASSPRDRADTQYF. The CDR3 DNA follows: TGTGCCAGCAGCCCAAGGGACAGGGCAGATACGCAGTATTTT.

The chain couples TRBV4-1 to TRBJ1-4; D is unresolved. Germline CDR1 and CDR2: MGHRA and YSYEKL. Trimming took 0 bases from V and 7 from J, leaving 24 bases between them. This CDR3 has 19 amino acids. The CDR3 coding sequence is TGCGCCAGCAGCCAAGATAAGGCCGAAGGCCAACCTCGAGGTGAAAAACTGTTTTTT. Translated, it gives CASSQDKAEGQPRGEKLFF.